This passage covers 3 T cell receptor beta chains from one sample sequenced in a study of T cell responses to AZD1222 COVID-19 vaccine. This table comes from immunoSEQ multiplex PCR, and its TCRdb copy is limited to in-frame clones, with some not included. Its table records around 140,000 clones. The sequenced sample was peripheral blood. Receptor source: an adult in good health.

The chain employs TRBV2 and TRBJ1-2; weak D call: TRBD1 (5 bases). The CDR3 covers 12 residues. Germline CDR1 SNHLY, CDR2 FYNNEI. With 1 base removed from V and 7 bases from J, the gap between germline ends came to 7 bases. CDR3 DNA sequence: TGTGCCAGCAGTGAAGGGGGGGGTGGCTACACCTTC. Translation gives CASSEGGGGYTF.

The chain links TRBV5-5 to TRBJ1-2; no clear D. Germline CDR1 SGHKS, CDR2 YYEKEE (reference sequence). The CDR3 spans 14 residues. The V and J ends lost 0 bases and 3 bases respectively, with 9 bases between them. The CDR3 is CASSLALRDYGYTF. DNA for the CDR3: TGTGCCAGCAGCTTGGCACTAAGGGACTATGGCTACACCTTC.

This rearrangement joins TRBV7-2 to TRBJ1-1; D remains ambiguous. Trimming took off 3 bases at V and 3 bases at J, with 11 bases between the two ends. In germline, CDR1 is SGHTA, CDR2 FQGNSA. This CDR3 region has 14 residues. The CDR3 protein is CASSFQARDTEAFF. For the CDR3, the DNA is TGTGCCAGCAGCTTTCAAGCCCGGGACACTGAAGCTTTCTTT.